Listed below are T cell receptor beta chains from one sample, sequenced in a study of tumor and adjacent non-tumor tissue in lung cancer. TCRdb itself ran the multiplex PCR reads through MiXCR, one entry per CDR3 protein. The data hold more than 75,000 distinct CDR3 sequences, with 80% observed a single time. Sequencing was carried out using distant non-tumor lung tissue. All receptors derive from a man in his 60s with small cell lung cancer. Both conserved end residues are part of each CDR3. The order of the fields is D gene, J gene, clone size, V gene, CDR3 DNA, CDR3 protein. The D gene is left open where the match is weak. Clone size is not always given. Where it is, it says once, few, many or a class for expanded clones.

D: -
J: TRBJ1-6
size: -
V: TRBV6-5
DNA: TGTGCCAGCAGTGGCGCCAGGGATTCACCCCATCACTTT
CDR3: CASSGARDSPHHF

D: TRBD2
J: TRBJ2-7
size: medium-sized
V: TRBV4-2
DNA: TGTGCCAGCAGCCATAGCGGGAGTAGGAACGAGCAGTACTTC
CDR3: CASSHSGSRNEQYF

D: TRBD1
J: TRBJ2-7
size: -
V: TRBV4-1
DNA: TGCGCAAGCTGCCTCTACAGGGGGCCCTACGAGCAGTACTTC
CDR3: CASCLYRGPYEQYF

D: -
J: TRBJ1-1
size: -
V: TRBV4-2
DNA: TGTGCCAGCGGCCCGGGGTATACTGAAGCTTTATTT
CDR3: CASGPGYTEALF

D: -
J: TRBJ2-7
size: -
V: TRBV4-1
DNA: TGCGCCAGCAGCCAGTTCTCTAACGGTTCCTATGAGCAGTACTTC
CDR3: CASSQFSNGSYEQYF

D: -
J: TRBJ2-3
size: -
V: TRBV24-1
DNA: TGTGCCACCAGTGACCCTAGACAGGAGGGCACAGATACGCAGTATTTT
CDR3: CATSDPRQEGTDTQYF

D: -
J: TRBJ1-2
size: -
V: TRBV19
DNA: TGTGCCAGTAATATTTCGGCGTCTAACTATGGCTACACCTTC
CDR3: CASNISASNYGYTF

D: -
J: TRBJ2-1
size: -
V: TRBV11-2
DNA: TGTGCCAGCAGCTTAGATCGCCGAACTCACAATGAGCAGTTCTTC
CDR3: CASSLDRRTHNEQFF

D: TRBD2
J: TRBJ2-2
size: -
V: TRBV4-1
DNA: TGCGCCAGCAGCTACCGGATTAGCGGGACGAACACCGGGGAACTGTTTTTT
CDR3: CASSYRISGTNTGELFF

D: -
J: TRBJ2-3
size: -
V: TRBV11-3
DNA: TGTGCCAGTAGCTTAGTCTTCGATATGCAGTATTTT
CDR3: CASSLVFDMQYF

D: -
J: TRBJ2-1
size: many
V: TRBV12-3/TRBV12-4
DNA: TGTGCCAGCAGCAGGAGTGGCAATGAGCAGTTCTTC
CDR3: CASSRSGNEQFF

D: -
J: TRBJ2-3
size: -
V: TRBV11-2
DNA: TGTGCCGGCAGCCCGCTGTGCGGGCGAACAGATACGCAGTATTTT
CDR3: CAGSPLCGRTDTQYF

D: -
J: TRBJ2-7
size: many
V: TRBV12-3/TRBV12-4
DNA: TGTGCCAGCAGTTTAACAGGGGGGGGGTACGAGCAGTACTTC
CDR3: CASSLTGGGYEQYF

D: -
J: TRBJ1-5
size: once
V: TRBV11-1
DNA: TGTGTCAGCAGCAGGGACGGTGGAGCCAATCAGCCCCAGCATTTT
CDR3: CVSSRDGGANQPQHF

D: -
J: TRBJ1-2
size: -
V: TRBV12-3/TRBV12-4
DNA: TGTGCCAGCAGTTTCGGCAGCTCCTATGGCTTCACATTC
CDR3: CASSFGSSYGFTF

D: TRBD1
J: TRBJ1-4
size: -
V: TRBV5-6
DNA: TGTGTCAGCAGTTACGACAGGGAGAATGAAAAACTGTCTTTT
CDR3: CVSSYDRENEKLSF

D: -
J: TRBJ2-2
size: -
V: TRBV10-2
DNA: TGCGCCAGCAGTGCTAGCATATCCACCGGGGAGCTCTCTTTT
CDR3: CASSASISTGELSF

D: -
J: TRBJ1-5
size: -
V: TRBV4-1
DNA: TGCGCTAGCACCCAGGGGATGTCTCAGCCCCAGGATTTT
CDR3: CASTQGMSQPQDF

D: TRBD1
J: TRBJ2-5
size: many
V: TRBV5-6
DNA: TGTGCCAGCAGCTTAACGAGAGGGGGCACAGAGACCCAGTACTTC
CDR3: CASSLTRGGTETQYF

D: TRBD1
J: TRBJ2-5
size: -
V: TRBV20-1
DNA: TGCAGTGCCCAGGGGGACCAAAAGGAGACCCAGTACTTC
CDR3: CSAQGDQKETQYF

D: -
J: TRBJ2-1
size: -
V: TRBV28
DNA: TGTGCCAACAGTTTGGTCGATGAGCAGTTCTTC
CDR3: CANSLVDEQFF

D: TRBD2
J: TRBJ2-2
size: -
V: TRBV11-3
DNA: TGTGCCAGTAGTCGTGATGACACGGGACTAGCGGGTCGCGCCGGGGAGCTGTTCTTT
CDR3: CASSRDDTGLAGRAGELFF

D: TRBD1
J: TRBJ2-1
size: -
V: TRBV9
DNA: TGTGCCAGCAGTCAGAGGTGGGACAGGCCTTACAATGAGCACTTTTTC
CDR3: CASSQRWDRPYNEHFF

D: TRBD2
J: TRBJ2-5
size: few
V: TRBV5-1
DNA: TGCGCCAGCAGACCAGGGACTAGCGGACCCCAAGAGACCCAGTACTTC
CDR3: CASRPGTSGPQETQYF

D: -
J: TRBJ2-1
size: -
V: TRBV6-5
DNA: TGTGCAATCAGTTACTCTGGGGGAGTGGGTAATGACCAGTTCTTC
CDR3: CAISYSGGVGNDQFF

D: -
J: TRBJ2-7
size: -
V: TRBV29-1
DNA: TGCAGCGTTGAGGAGACAGGACACTACGAGCAGTACTTC
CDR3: CSVEETGHYEQYF

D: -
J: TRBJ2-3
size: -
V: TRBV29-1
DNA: TGTAGCGTTGAGAGCCGGGGCCCAGATACGCAGTATTTC
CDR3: CSVESRGPDTQYF

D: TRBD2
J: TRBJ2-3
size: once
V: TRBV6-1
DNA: TGTGCCAGCAGTGAGACCTTAGCGGGAGGGCGCGATACGCGGTATTTT
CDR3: CASSETLAGGRDTRYF

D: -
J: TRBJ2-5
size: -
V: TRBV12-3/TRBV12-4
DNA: TGTTCCAGCAGTTCTCAATCCAGGGAGACCCTGTACTTC
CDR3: CSSSSQSRETLYF

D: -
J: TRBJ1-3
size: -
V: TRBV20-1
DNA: TGCAGTGTTAGTACGACAGGTCTGAGGAACACCATATATTTT
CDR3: CSVSTTGLRNTIYF

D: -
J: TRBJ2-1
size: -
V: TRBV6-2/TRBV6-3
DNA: TGTGACAGGAGTTACTCGAGGATTGTGCAGCAGTTCTTC
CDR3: CDRSYSRIVQQFF

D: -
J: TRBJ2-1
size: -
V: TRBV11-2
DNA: TGTGCCTGCAGCTACAGGACGAGACAGAGTGAGCAGTTCTTC
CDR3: CACSYRTRQSEQFF

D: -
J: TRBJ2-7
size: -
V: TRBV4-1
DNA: TGCGCCAGCAGCCAAGATCTGTGGGAGGTCCCTGGGGACGGGCAGTATTTC
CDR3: CASSQDLWEVPGDGQYF

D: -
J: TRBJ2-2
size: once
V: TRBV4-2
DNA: TGTGCCAACTGCCAAGATTTGAGGGCCAACACCGGGGGGCTGTTTTTT
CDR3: CANCQDLRANTGGLFF

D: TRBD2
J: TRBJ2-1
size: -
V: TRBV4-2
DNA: TGTGCCGGCAGCCCTCGGAGCCTGACTAGCGGGACGGGTGAGCAGTTCTTC
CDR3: CAGSPRSLTSGTGEQFF

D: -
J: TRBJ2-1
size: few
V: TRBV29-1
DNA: TGCAACGCGAGGTTCGGGGGGCCTATCAATGAACAGTTCTTC
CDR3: CNARFGGPINEQFF

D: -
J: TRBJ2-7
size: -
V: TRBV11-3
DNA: TGTGCCAGCAACCCTTACTCCCGCGCTGGGGAGCAGTACTTC
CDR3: CASNPYSRAGEQYF

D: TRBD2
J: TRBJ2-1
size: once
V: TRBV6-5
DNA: TGTGCCAGCAGTTATTCGATGTGGGGACTAGCGGACAACGAGCAGTTCTTC
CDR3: CASSYSMWGLADNEQFF

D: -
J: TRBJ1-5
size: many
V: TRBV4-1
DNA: TGCGCCAGCAGCGAAAGGATCAGGGCGCTCGGTCAGCCCCAGCATTTT
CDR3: CASSERIRALGQPQHF

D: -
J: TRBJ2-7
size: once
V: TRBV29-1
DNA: TGCAACGTTGAAGATCTTGGGGGGCCGGAGCGGTACTTC
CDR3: CNVEDLGGPERYF

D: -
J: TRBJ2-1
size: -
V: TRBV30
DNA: TGTGACTGGAGTGTGGGGGCAGGTGGCGGGGATCAGCAGTTCTTC
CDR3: CDWSVGAGGGDQQFF

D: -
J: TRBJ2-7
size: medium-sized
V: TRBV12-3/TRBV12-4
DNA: TGTGCCAGCAGTTTATCGGCTAGCGAGCAGTACTTC
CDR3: CASSLSASEQYF

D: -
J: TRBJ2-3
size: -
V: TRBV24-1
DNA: TGTGCCACCAGTGGTGGACGAGCCGATAGCACAGATACGCAGTATTTT
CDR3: CATSGGRADSTDTQYF

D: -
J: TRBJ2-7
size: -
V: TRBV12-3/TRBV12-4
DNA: TGTGCCAGGAGTCCCGGGGTTACCTACGAGCAGTACTTC
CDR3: CARSPGVTYEQYF

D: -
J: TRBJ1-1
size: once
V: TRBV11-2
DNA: TGTGCCGGCAGCTTAGCGAGACAGCGTAAAGCATTCTTT
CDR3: CAGSLARQRKAFF

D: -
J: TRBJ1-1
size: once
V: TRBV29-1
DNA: TGCAGCGCTATGAACACTGACGCTTTCTTT
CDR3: CSAMNTDAFF

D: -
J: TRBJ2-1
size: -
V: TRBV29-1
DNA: TGCAGCGTTGACTTTCTAGACTCAAGCTCCTACAATGAGCTGTTCTTC
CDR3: CSVDFLDSSSYNELFF

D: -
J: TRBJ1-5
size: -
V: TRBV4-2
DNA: TGTGCCAGCAGCCGAGGGGCTTTTAGCGGTATTAGCAGTCAGCCCCAGCATTTT
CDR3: CASSRGAFSGISSQPQHF

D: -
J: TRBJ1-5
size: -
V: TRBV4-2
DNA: TGTGTCAGCAGCCGTAGTCGGGGTGGCAATCAGCCCCAGCATTTT
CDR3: CVSSRSRGGNQPQHF

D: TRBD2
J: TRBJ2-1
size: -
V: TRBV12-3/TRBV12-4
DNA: TGTGCCAGCAGTTCTGGGGACTACATCAATGAGCAGTTCTTC
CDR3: CASSSGDYINEQFF

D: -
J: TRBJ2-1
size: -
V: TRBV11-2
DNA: TGTATCAGCAGCTTAGAGGCGGCCGGCCTAAAGATCTTC
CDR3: CISSLEAAGLKIF

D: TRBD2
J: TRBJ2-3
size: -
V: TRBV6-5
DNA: TGTGCCACTAGACTAGCAGGCACAGATACGCAGTATTTT
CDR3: CATRLAGTDTQYF

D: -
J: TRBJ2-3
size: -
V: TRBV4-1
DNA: TGCGCCAGCGGAATTAGGGGGAGCCTCGAAGGATTAGATACGCAGTATTTT
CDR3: CASGIRGSLEGLDTQYF

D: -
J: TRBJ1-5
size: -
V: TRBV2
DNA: TGTGCCAGCAGGCCGCCAATCCCCAATCAGCCCCAGCATTTT
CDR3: CASRPPIPNQPQHF

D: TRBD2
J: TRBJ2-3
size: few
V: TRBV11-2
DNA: TGTACCAGTAGCCCCTTAGGGACTAGCACAGATACGCAATATTTT
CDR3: CTSSPLGTSTDTQYF

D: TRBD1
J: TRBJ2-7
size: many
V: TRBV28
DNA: TGTGCCAGCAGTTTACCGGGACAGGGACGCGAGCAGTACTTC
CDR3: CASSLPGQGREQYF

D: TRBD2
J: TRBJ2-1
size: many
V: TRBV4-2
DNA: TGTGCCAGCAGCTATGTAGCGGGGGATGAGCAGTTCTTC
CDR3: CASSYVAGDEQFF

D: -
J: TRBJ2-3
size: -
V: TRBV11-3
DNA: TGTGCCAGCAACTTAGAAGGGATAGGAGATACGCAGTATTTT
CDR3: CASNLEGIGDTQYF

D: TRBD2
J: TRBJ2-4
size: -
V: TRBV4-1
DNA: TGCGCCAGGAGCCAAGATGGCCGGGCGGGAGACATTCAGTACTTC
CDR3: CARSQDGRAGDIQYF